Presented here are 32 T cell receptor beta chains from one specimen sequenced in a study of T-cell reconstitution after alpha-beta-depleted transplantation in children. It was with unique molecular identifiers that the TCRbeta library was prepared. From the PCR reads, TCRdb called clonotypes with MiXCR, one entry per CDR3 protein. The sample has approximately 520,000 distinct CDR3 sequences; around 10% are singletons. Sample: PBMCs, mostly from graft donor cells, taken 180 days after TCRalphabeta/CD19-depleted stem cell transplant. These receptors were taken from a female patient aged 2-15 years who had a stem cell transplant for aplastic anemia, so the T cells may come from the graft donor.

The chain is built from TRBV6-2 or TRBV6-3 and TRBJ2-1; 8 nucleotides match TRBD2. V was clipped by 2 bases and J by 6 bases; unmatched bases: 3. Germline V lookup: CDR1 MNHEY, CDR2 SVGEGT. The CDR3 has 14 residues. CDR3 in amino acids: CASSYAGLVNEQFF. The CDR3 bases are TGTGCCAGCAGTTACGCGGGACTAGTCAATGAGCAGTTCTTC.

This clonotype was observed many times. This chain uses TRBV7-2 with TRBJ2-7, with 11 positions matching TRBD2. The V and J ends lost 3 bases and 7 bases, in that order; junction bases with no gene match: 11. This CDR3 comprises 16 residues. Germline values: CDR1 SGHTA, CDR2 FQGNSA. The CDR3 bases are TGTGCCAGCAGCTTCCCAATAGCGGGAGGGCCAGGGGAGCAGTACTTC. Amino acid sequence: CASSFPIAGGPGEQYF.

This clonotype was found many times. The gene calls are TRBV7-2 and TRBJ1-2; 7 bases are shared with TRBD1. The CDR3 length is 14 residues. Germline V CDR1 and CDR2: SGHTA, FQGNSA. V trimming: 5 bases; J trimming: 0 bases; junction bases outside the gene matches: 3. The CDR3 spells CASSIDRANYGYTF. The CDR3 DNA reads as TGTGCCAGCAGCATTGACAGGGCTAACTATGGCTACACCTTC. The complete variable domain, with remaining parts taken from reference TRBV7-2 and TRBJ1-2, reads GAGVSQSPSNKVTEKGKDVELRCDPISGHTALYWYRQSLGQGLEFLIYFQGNSAPDKSGLPSDRFSAERTGGSVSTLTIQRTQQEDSAVYLCASSIDRANYGYTFGSGTRLTVV.

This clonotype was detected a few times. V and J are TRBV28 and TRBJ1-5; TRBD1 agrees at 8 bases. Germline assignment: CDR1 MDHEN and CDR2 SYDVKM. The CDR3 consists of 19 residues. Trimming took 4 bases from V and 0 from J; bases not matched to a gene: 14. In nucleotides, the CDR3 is TGTGCCAGCAGTTCCAAGAGGGGGACAGGAGGTTATAGCAATCAGCCCCAGCATTTT. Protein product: CASSSKRGTGGYSNQPQHF.

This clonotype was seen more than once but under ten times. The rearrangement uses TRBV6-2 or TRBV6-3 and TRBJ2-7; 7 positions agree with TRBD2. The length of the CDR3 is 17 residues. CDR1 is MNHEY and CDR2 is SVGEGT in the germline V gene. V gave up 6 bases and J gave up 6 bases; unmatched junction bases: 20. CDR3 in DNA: TGTGCCAGCAGCAAGGCTGCGCGGGGGACCCCTCGACCCGAGCAGTACGTC. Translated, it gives CASSKAARGTPRPEQYV.

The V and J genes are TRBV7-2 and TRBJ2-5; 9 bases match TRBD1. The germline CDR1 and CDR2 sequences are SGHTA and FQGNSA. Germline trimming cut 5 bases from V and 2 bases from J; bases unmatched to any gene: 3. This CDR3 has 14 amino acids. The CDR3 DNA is TGTGCCAGCAGCAAAGACAGGGGGCAAGAGACCCAGTACTTC. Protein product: CASSKDRGQETQYF.

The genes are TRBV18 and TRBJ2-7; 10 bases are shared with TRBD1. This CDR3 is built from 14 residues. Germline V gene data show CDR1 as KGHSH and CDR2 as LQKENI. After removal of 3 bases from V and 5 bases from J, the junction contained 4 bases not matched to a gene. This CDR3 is CASSPRQGADEQYV. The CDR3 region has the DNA TGTGCCAGCTCACCTAGACAGGGGGCCGACGAGCAGTACGTC.

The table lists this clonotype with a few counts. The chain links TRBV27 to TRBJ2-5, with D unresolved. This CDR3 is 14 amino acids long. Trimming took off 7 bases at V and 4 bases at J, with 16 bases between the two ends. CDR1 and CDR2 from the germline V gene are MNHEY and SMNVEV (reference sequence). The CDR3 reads CASTLLGFGETQYF. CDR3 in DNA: TGTGCCAGCACCCTACTGGGTTTTGGAGAGACCCAGTACTTC.

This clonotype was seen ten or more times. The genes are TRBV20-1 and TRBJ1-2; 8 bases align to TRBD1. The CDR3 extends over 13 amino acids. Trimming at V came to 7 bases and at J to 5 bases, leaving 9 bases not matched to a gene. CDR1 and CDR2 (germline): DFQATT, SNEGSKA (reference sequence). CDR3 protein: CSVPGGAGYGYTF. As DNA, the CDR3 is TGCAGTGTTCCAGGGGGCGCGGGGTATGGCTACACCTTC.

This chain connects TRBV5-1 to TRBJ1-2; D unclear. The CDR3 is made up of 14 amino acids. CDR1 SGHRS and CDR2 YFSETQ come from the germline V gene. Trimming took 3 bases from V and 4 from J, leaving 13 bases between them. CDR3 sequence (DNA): TGCGCCAGCAGCTCGCCTTGGACGGTCTATGGCTACACCTTC. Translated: CASSSPWTVYGYTF.

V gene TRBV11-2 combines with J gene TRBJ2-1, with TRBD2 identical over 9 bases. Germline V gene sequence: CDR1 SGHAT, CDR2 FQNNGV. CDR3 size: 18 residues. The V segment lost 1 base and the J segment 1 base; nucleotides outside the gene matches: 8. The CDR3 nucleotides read TGTGCCAGCAGCTTAGGAGGGCTAGCGGGGCGATCCTACAATGAGCAGTTCTTC. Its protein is CASSLGGLAGRSYNEQFF.

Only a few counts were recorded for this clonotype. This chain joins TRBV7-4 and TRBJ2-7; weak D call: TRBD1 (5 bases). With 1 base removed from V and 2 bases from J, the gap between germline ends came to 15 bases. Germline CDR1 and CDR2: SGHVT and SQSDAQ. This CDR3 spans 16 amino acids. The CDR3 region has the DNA TGTGCCAGCAGCTTAGTTTCAGGGTCCCCGGCCTACGAGCAGTACTTC. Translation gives CASSLVSGSPAYEQYF.

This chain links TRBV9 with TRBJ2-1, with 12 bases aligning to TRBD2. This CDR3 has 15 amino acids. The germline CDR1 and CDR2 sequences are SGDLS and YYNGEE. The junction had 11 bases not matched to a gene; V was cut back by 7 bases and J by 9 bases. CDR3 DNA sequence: TGTGCCAGCGGAGGGCTAGCGGGAGGGCCTCCTGAGCAGTTCTTC. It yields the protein CASGGLAGGPPEQFF.

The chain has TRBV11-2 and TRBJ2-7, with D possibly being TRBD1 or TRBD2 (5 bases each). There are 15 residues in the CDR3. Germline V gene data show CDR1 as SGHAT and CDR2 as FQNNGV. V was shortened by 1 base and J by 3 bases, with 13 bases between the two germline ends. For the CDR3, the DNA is TGTGCCAGCAGCTTAGGCCTGAAGGGACGCTACGAGCAGTACTTC. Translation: CASSLGLKGRYEQYF.

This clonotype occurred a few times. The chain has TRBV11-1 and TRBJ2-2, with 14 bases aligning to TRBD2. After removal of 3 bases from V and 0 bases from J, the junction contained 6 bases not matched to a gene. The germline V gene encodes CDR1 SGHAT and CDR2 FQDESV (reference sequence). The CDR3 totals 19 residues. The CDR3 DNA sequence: TGTGCCAGCAGCTTTTTCGGACTAGCGGGAGGCGCGAACACCGGGGAGCTGTTTTTT. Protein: CASSFFGLAGGANTGELFF.

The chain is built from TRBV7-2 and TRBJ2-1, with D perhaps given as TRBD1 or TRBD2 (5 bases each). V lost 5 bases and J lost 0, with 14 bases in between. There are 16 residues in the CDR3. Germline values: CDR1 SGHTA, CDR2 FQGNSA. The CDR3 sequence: CASSPRMGDSYNEQFF. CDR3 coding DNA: TGTGCCAGCAGCCCCAGGATGGGGGACTCCTACAATGAGCAGTTCTTC.

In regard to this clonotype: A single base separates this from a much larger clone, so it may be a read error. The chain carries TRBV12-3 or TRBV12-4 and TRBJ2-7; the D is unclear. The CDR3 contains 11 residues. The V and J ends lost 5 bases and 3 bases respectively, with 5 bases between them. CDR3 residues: CASSNYYEQYF. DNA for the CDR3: TGTGCCAGCAGTAACTACTACGAGCAGTACTTC.

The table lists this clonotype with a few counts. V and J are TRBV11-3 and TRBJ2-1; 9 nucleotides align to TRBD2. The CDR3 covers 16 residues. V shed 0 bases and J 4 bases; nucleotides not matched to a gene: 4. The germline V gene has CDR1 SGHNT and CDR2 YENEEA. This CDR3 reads CASSLDLAGVYNEQFF. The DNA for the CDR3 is TGTGCCAGCAGCTTAGATTTAGCGGGGGTTTACAATGAGCAGTTCTTC. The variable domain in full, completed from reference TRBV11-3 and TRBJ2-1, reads EAGVVQSPRYKIIEKKQPVAFWCNPISGHNTLYWYLQNLGQGPELLIRYENEEAVDDSQLPKDRFSAERLKGVDSTLKIQPAELGDSAVYLCASSLDLAGVYNEQFFGPGTRLTVL.

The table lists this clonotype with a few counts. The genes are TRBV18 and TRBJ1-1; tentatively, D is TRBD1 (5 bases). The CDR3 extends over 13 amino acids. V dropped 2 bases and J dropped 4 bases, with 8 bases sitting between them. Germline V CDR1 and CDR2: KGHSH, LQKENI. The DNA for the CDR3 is TGTGCCAGCTCACCAACGGGGACCACTGAAGCTTTCTTT. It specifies CASSPTGTTEAFF.

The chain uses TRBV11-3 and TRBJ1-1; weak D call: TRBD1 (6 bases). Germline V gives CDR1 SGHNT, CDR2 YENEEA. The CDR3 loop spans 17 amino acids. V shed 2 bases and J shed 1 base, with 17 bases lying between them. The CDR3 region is CASSLSGTYFKNTEAFF. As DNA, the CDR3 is TGTGCCAGCAGCTTATCGGGGACATATTTCAAGAACACTGAAGCTTTCTTT.

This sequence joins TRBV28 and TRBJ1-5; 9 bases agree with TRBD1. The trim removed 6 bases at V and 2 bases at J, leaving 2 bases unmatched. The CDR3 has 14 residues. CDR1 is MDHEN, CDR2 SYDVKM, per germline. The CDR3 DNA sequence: TGTGCCAGCAGGGACAGGGGAGGCAATCAGCCCCAGCATTTT. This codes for CASRDRGGNQPQHF.

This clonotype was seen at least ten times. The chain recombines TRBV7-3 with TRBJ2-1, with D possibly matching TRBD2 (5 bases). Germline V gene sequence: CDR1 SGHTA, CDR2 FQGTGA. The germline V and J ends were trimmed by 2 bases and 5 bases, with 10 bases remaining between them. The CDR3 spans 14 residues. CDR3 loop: CASSLGTGNNEQFF. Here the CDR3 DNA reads TGTGCCAGCAGCTTAGGAACCGGGAACAATGAGCAGTTCTTC.

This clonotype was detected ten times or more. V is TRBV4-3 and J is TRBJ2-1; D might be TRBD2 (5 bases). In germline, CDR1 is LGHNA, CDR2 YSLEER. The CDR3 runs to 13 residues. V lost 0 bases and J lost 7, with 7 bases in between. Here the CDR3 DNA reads TGCGCCAGCAGCCAAGATCCGGGGAATGAGCAGTTCTTC. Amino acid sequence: CASSQDPGNEQFF.

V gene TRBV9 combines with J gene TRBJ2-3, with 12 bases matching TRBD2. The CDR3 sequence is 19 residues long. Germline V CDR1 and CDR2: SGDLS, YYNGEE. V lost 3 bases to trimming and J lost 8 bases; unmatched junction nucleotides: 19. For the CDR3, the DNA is TGTGCCAGCAGCGCCTCGGCACTAGCGGGAGGCGCGTTCGCCAGTACGCAGTATTTT. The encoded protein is CASSASALAGGAFASTQYF. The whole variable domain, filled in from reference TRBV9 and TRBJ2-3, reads DSGVTQTPKHLITATGQRVTLRCSPRSGDLSVYWYQQSLDQGLQFLIQYYNGEERAKGNILERFSAQQFPDLHSELNLSSLELGDSALYFCASSASALAGGAFASTQYFGPGTRLTVL.

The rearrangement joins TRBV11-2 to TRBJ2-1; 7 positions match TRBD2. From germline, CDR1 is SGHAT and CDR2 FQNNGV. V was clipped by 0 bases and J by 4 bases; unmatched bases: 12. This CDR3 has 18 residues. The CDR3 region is CASSLDFWASGLYNEQFF. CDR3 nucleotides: TGTGCCAGCAGCTTAGATTTTTGGGCTAGCGGACTTTACAATGAGCAGTTCTTC.

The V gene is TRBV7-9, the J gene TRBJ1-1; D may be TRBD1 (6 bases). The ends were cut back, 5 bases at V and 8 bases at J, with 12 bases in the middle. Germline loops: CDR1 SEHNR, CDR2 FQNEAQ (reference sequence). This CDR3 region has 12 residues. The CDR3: CASSRPGVEAFF. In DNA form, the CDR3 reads TGTGCCAGCAGCCGCCCAGGGGTGGAAGCTTTCTTT.

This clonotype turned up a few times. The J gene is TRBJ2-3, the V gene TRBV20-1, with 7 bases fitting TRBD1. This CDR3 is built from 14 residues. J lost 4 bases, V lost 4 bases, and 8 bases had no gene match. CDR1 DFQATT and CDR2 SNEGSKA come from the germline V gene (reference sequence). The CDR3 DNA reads TGCAGTGCTATGACAGGGTGGCTGTCAGATACGCAGTATTTT. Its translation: CSAMTGWLSDTQYF.

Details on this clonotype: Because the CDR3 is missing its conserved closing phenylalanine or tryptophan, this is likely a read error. The DNA for the CDR3 is TGTGCCAGCAGCGTACGCGGGACAAACAATGAGCAGTTCTTG. This encodes CASSVRGTNNEQFL. The chain links TRBV9 to TRBJ2-1; D may match TRBD1 or TRBD2 (6 bases each). Germline V CDR1 and CDR2: SGDLS, YYNGEE. V lost 1 base, J lost 5 bases, and 10 bases lay in between. This CDR3 contains 14 residues.

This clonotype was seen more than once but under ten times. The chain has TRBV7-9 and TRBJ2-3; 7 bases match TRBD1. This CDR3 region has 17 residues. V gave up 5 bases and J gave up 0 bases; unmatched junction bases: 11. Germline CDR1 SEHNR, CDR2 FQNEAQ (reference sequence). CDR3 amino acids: CASSGGQYFYSTDTQYF. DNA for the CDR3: TGTGCCAGCAGCGGGGGACAGTACTTTTATAGCACAGATACGCAGTATTTT.

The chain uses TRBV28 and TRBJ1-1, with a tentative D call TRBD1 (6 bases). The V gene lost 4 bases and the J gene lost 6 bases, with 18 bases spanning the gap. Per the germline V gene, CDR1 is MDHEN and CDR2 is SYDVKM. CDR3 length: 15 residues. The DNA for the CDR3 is TGTGCCAGCAGTTCCGTCGGGGGGCTAAACGCTGAAGCTTTCTTT. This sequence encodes CASSSVGGLNAEAFF.

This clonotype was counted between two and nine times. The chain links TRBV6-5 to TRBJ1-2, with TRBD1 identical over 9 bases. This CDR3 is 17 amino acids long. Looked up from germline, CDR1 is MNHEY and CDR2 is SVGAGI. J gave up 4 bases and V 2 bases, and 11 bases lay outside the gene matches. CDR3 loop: CASSYANPGTGSYGYTF. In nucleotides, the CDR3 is TGTGCCAGCAGTTACGCTAACCCCGGGACAGGGTCCTATGGCTACACCTTC.

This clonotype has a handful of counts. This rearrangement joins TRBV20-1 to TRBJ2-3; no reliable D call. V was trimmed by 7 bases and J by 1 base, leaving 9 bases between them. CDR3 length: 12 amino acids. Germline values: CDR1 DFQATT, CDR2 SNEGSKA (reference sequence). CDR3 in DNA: TGCAGTGTCCCCGCAGGCACAGATACGCAGTATTTT. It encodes CSVPAGTDTQYF.